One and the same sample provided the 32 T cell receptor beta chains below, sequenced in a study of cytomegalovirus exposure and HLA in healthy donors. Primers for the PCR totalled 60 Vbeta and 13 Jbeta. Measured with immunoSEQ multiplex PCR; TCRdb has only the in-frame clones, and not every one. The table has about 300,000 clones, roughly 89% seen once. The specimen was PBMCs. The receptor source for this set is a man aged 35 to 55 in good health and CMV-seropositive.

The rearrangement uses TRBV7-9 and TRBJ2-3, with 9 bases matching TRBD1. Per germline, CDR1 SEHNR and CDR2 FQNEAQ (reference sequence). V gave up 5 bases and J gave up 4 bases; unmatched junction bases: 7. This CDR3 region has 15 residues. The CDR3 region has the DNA TGTGCCAGCAGCCGTACCGGGACAGGGTCAGATACGCAGTATTTT. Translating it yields CASSRTGTGSDTQYF.

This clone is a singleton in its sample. CDR3: CASNERTGVAGELFF. In nucleotides, the CDR3 is TGTGCCAGCAACGAGAGGACAGGGGTTGCCGGGGAGCTGTTTTTT. The rearrangement uses TRBV2 and TRBJ2-2, with 9 bases lining up with TRBD1. This CDR3 comprises 15 residues. The trim removed 7 bases at V and 6 bases at J, leaving 9 bases unmatched. In germline, CDR1 is SNHLY, CDR2 FYNNEI.

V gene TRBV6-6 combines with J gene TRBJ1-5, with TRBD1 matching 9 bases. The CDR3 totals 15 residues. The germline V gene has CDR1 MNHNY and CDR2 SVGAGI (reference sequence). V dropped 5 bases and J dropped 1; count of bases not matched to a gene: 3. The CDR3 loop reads CASSRGQGSNQPQHF. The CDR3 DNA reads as TGTGCCAGCAGTCGCGGACAGGGGAGCAATCAGCCCCAGCATTTT.

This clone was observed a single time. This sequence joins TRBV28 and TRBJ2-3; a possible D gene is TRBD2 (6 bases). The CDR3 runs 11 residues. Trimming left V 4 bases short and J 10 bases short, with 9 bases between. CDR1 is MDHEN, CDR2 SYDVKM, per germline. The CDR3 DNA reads TGTGCCAGCAGTTACCGGGAGCCGCAGTATTTT. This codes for CASSYREPQYF. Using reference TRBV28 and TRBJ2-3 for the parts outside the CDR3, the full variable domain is DVKVTQSSRYLVKRTGEKVFLECVQDMDHENMFWYRQDPGLGLRLIYFSYDVKMKEKGDIPEGYSVSREKKERFSLILESASTNQTSMYLCASSYREPQYFGPGTRLTVL.

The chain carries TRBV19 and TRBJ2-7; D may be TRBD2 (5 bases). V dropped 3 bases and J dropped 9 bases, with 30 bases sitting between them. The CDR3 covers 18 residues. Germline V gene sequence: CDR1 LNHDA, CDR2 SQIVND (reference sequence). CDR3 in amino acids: CASSINPGPGGGGLGQYF. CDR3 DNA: TGTGCCAGTAGTATCAACCCCGGTCCCGGCGGTGGAGGCCTAGGGCAGTACTTC. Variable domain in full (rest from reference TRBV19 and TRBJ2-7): DGGITQSPKYLFRKEGQNVTLSCEQNLNHDAMYWYRQDPGQGLRLIYYSQIVNDFQKGDIAEGYSVSREKKESFPLTVTSAQKNPTAFYLCASSINPGPGGGGLGQYFGPGTRLTVT.

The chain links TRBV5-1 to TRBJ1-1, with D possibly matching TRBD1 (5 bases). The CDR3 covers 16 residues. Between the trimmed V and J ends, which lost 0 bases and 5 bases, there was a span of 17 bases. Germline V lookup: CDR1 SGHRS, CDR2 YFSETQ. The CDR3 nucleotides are TGCGCCAGCAGCTTGGATGTGGGGCCCCCGGAGACTGAAGCTTTCTTT. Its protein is CASSLDVGPPETEAFF.

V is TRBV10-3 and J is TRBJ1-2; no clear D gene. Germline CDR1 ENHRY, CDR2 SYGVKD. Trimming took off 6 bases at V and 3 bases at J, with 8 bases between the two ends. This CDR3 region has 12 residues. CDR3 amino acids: CAIRFSDYGYTF. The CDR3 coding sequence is TGTGCCATCAGGTTTTCGGACTATGGCTACACCTTC.

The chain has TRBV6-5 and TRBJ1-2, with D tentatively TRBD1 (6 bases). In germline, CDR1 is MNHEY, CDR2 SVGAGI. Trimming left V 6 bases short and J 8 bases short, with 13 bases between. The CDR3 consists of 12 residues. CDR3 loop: CASSPTGTGYTF. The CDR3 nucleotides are TGTGCCAGCAGCCCGACGGGGACAGGCTACACCTTC.

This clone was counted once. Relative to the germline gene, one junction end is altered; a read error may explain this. CDR3 nucleotide sequence: TGTGCCAGCAGCCGGAGCTCCTACGGGCAGTACTTC. This gives the protein CASSRSSYGQYF. This sequence joins TRBV5-6 and TRBJ2-7; D uncertain. CDR1 and CDR2 from the germline V gene are SGHDT and YYEEEE. The CDR3 is made up of 12 amino acids.

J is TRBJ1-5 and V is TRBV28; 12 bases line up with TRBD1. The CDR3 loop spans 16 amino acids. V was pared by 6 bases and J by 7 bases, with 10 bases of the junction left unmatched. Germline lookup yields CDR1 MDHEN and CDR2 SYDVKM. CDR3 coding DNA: TGTGCCAGCAGCATACTGGGACAGGGGGCTGGACAGCCCCAGCATTTT. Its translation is CASSILGQGAGQPQHF.

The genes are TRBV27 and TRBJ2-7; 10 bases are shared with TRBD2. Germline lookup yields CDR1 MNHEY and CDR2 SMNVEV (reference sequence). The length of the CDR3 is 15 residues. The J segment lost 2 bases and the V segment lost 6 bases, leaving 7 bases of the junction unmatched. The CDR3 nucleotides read TGTGCCAGCAGCGAACTAGCGGGATCAACCTACGAGCAGTACTTC. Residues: CASSELAGSTYEQYF.

Here the CDR3 DNA reads TGCGCCAGCAGCCACGACGGGACAGGGACCACAGATACGCAGTATTTT. This encodes CASSHDGTGTTDTQYF. J is TRBJ2-3 and V is TRBV5-1, with TRBD1 matching 9 bases. Germline lookup yields CDR1 SGHRS and CDR2 YFSETQ. With 4 bases clipped from V and 2 bases from J, the junction kept 8 bases outside the gene matches. This CDR3 has 16 amino acids. Drawing the rest from reference TRBV5-1 and TRBJ2-3, the complete variable domain is KAGVTQTPRYLIKTRGQQVTLSCSPISGHRSVSWYQQTPGQGLQFLFEYFSETQRNKGNFPGRFSGRQFSNSRSEMNVSTLELGDSALYLCASSHDGTGTTDTQYFGPGTRLTVL.

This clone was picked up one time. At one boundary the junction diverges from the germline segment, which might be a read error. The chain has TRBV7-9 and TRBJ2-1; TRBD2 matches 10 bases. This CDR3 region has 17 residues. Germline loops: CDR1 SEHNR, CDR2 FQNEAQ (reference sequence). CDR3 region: CSSSLDSGRLPNNEQFF. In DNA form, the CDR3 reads TGTTCCAGCAGCTTAGATAGCGGGAGGCTCCCTAACAATGAGCAGTTCTTC.

CDR3 DNA sequence: TGTGCCAGCAGCCTTTCACTCCTTGCGGGACTCCCCTACGAGCAGTACTTC. This encodes CASSLSLLAGLPYEQYF. The chain joins TRBV7-3 to TRBJ2-7; tentative D call: TRBD2 (6 bases). This CDR3 comprises 17 residues. Trimming pared 5 bases from V and 2 bases from J, leaving 22 bases between. Germline V gene lookup returns CDR1 SGHTA and CDR2 FQGTGA.

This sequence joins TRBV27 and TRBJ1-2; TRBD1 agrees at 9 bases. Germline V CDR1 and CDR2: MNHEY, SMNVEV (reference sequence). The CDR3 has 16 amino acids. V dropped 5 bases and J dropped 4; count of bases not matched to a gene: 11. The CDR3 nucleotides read TGTGCCAGCAGTCCCTCCCGGGACAGGGTCGGCTATGGCTACACCTTC. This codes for CASSPSRDRVGYGYTF.

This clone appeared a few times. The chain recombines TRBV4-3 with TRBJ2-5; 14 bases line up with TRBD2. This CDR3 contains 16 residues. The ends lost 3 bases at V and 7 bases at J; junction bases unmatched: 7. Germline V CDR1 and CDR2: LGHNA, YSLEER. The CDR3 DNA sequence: TGCGCCAGCAGCCACTCCGGGACTAGCGGGAGTAGGACCCAGTACTTC. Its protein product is CASSHSGTSGSRTQYF.

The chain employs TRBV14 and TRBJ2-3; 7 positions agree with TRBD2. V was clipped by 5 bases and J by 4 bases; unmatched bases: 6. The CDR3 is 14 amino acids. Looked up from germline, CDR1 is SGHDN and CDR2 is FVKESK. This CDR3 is CASSYTGGADTQYF. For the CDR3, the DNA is TGTGCCAGCAGCTACACGGGGGGAGCAGATACGCAGTATTTT.

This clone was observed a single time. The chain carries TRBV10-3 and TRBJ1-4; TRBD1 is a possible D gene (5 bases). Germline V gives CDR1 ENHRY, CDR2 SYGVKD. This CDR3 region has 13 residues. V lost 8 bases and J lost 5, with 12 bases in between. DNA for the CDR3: TGTGCCATCTCCGACAGTCCGAATGAAAAACTGTTTTTT. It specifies CAISDSPNEKLFF.

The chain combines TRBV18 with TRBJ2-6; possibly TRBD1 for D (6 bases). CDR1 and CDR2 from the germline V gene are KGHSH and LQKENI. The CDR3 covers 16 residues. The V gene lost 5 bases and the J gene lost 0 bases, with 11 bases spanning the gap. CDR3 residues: CASSGGQTSGANVLTF. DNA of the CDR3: TGTGCCAGCTCAGGCGGACAGACCTCTGGGGCCAACGTCCTGACTTTC. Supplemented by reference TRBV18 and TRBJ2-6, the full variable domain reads NAGVMQNPRHLVRRRGQEARLRCSPMKGHSHVYWYRQLPEEGLKFMVYLQKENIIDESGMPKERFSAEFPKEGPSILRIQQVVRGDSAAYFCASSGGQTSGANVLTFGAGSRLTVL.

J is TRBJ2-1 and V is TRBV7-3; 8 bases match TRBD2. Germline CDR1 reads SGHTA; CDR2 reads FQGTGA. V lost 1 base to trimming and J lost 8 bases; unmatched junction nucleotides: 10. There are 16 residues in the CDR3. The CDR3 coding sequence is TGTGCCAGCAGCTTAATGGCCAGCGGGAGCTTCCATGAGCAGTTCTTC. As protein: CASSLMASGSFHEQFF.

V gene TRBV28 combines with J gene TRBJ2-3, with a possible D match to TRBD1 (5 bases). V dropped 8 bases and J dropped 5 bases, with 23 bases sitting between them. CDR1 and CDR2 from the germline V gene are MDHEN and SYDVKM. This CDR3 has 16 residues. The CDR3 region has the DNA TGTGCCAGCCCCCCACTGGTAGGGGCCCCGGGAGATACGCAGTATTTT. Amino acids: CASPPLVGAPGDTQYF.

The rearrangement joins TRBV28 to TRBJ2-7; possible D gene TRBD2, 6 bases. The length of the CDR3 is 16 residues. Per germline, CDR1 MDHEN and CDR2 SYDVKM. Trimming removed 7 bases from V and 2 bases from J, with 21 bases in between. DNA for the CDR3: TGTGCCAGCACCGGAGAGGGTAGCGGCCTGACCTACGAGCAGTACTTC. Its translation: CASTGEGSGLTYEQYF.

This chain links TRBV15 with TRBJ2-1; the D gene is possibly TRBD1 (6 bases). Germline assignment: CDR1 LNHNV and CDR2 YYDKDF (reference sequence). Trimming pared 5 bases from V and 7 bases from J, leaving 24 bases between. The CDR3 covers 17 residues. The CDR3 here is CATSAPPGRQGWNEQFF. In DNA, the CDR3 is TGTGCCACCAGCGCCCCACCGGGTAGGCAGGGGTGGAATGAGCAGTTCTTC.

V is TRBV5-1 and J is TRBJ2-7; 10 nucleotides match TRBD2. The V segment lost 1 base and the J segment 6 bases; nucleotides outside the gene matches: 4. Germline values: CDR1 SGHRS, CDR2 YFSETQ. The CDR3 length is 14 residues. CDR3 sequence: CASSLTSGIREQYF. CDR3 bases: TGCGCCAGCAGCTTGACTAGCGGGATACGCGAGCAGTACTTC. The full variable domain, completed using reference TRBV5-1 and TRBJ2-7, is KAGVTQTPRYLIKTRGQQVTLSCSPISGHRSVSWYQQTPGQGLQFLFEYFSETQRNKGNFPGRFSGRQFSNSRSEMNVSTLELGDSALYLCASSLTSGIREQYFGPGTRLTVT.

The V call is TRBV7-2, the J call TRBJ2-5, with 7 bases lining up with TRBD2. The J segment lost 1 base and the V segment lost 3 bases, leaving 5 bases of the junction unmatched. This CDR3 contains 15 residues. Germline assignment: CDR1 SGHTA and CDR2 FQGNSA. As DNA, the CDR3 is TGTGCCAGCAGCTTTAATAGCGGGCTCCAAGAGACCCAGTACTTC. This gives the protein CASSFNSGLQETQYF.

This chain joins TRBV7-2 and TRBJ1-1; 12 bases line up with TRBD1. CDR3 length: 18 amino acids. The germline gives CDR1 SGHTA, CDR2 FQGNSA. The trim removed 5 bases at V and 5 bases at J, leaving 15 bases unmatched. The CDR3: CASSLLFRDRGRGTEAFF. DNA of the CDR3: TGTGCCAGCAGCCTGCTCTTCCGGGACAGGGGGCGCGGTACTGAAGCTTTCTTT.

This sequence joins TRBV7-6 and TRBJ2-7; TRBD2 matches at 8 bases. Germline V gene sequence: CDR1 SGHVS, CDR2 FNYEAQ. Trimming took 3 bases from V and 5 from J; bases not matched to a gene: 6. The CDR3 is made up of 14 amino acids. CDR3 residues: CASSLAGGSDEQYF. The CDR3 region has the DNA TGTGCCAGCAGCTTGGCGGGGGGTTCCGACGAGCAGTACTTC.

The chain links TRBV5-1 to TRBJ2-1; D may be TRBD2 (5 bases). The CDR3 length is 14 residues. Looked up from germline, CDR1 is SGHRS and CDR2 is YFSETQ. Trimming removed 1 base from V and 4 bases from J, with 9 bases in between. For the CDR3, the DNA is TGCGCCAGCAGCTTGAATACGGGATACAATGAGCAGTTCTTC. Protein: CASSLNTGYNEQFF.

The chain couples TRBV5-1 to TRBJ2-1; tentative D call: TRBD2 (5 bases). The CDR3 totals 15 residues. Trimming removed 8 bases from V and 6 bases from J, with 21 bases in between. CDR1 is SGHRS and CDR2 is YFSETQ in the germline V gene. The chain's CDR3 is CASTPSLLAANEQFF. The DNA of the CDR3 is TGCGCCAGTACCCCAAGTTTGCTAGCCGCCAATGAGCAGTTCTTC.

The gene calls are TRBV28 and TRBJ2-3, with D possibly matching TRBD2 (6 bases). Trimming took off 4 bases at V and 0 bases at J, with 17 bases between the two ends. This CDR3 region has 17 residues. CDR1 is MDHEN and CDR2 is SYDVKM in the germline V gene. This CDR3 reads CASSSGGDVFSTDTQYF. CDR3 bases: TGTGCCAGCAGTTCCGGGGGAGATGTATTTAGCACAGATACGCAGTATTTT.

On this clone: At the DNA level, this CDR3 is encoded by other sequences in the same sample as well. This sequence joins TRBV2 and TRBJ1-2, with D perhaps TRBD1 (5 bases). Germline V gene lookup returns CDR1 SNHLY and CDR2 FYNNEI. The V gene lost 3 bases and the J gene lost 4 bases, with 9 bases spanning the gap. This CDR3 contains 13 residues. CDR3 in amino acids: CASSERGGYGYTF. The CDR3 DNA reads TGTGCCAGCAGTGAGCGCGGGGGCTATGGCTACACCTTC.

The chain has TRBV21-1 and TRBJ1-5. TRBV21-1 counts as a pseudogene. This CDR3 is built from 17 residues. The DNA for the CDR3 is TGTGCCAGCAGCAAAGTAGAACGGGGGTATAGCAATCAGCCCCAGCATTTT. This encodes CASSKVERGYSNQPQHF.